This is a list of T cell receptor beta chains from one sample in a study of cytotoxic CD8 clonotypes in ibrutinib-treated CLL. TCRdb's copy holds only in-frame clones and misses some; the assay was immunoSEQ multiplex PCR. The sample shows about 45,000 clones, approximately 70% of them seen only once. The sequencing here drew on PBMCs, taken after 24 months of ibrutinib treatment. Every receptor here comes from a human donor with chronic lymphocytic leukemia. The CDR3 runs from the conserved cysteine through the conserved F or W. Fields, in order: V gene, J gene, CDR3 protein.

TRBV5-1	TRBJ1-2	CASSDLGSYGYTF
TRBV6-5	TRBJ2-2	CASSDLGAGELFF
TRBV21-1	TRBJ1-5	CASSNRDTHNQPQHF
TRBV4-2	TRBJ2-1	CASSLGLAGNYNEQFF
TRBV6-5	TRBJ1-2	CASGDRRYGYTF
TRBV27	TRBJ2-1	CASSLSLAAYNEQFF
TRBV30	TRBJ2-3	CAWARGGSTDTQYF
TRBV6-1	TRBJ2-3	CASSGEGTFFPQRTDTQYF
TRBV15	TRBJ1-2	CATSRDRGFNYGYTF
TRBV19	TRBJ2-3	CASSMGSPLGTDTQYF
TRBV7-9	TRBJ1-1	CASSLSGGNTEAFF
TRBV15	TRBJ1-2	CATSSPEDRIGVNYGYTF
TRBV27	TRBJ2-7	CASSFRRTGTYEQYF
TRBV18	TRBJ1-2	CASSLDRSGYTF
TRBV2	TRBJ2-2	CASSDYQDGELFF
TRBV7-9	TRBJ1-4	CASRTVRNEKLFF
TRBV19	TRBJ1-6	CASSIKGADSPLHF
TRBV5-1	TRBJ2-3	CASRDGSPDTQYF
TRBV19	TRBJ1-3	CASSIDGDRGNTIYF
TRBV27	TRBJ1-4	CASSLAGDSGEKLFF
TRBV28	TRBJ2-7	CASSLTGQGNYYEQYF
TRBV7-6	TRBJ1-6	CASSLGPQNSPLHF
TRBV30	TRBJ1-3	CAWRGSSGNTIYF
TRBV10-2	TRBJ2-7	CASRETGGEQYF
TRBV5-1	TRBJ1-1	CASSPLTDYTEAFF
TRBV2	TRBJ1-2	CAKITRGNYGYTF
TRBV11-3	TRBJ2-3	CASSLAGDSTDTQYF
TRBV11-2	TRBJ2-2	CASNLRAVNTGELFF
TRBV5-1	TRBJ2-1	CASSLAGVGQGPAYNEQFF
TRBV19	TRBJ2-1	CASRRASTSPYNEQFF
TRBV19	TRBJ1-2	CASSMHLQGYTF